The source of this T cell receptor beta chain is a study of T cells in Graves' hyperthyroidism and ophthalmopathy. What was amplified from RNA transcripts were TCR beta CDR3 regions. HTBI primers were employed in a first-round RT-PCR of the TCR CDR3. Each CDR3 protein is one row after TCRdb ran MiXCR on the multiplex PCR reads. The sample has more than 300,000 distinct CDR3 sequences; around a sixth are singletons. The CDR3 contains 13 residues. Germline V gene lookup returns CDR1 SGHDT and CDR2 YYEEEE. V lost 4 bases to trimming and J lost 6 bases, with 13 bases between them. This clonotype came up a few times.

The gene calls are TRBV5-6 and TRBJ2-5, with D possibly TRBD1 on 5 matching bases. The TCR was taken from a man between 18 and 35 years old with Graves' ophthalmopathy. The sequencing input was blood. As DNA, the CDR3 is TGTGCCAGCAGCCCAGGCAGGGAACAGACCCAGTACTTC. This sequence encodes CASSPGREQTQYF.